These T cell receptor beta chains were read from a single sample in a study of T cells after yellow fever vaccination. TCRdb recomputed calls from the 5' RACE reads with MiXCR, one row per CDR3 protein. The data contain about 170,000 distinct CDR3 sequences, approximately 9.9% of them seen just once; the ten biggest clones take up roughly a third. Material: CD8+ T cells sorted from PBMCs, obtained 15 days after the yellow fever booster vaccination. These receptors all come from a man younger than 35 who received the YFV17D yellow fever vaccine. The CDR3 runs from the conserved cysteine through the conserved F or W. Each record gives: CDR3 protein, CDR3 DNA, D gene, clone size, V gene, J gene. A D gene is named only where the DNA matches it firmly. Expanded clones get a size class; other rows say once, few or many, or leave the size out.

CASRTPGSTEAFF	TGTGCCAGCAGGACCCCAGGGAGCACTGAAGCTTTCTTT	NA	NA	TRBV4-2	TRBJ1-1
CASSDRLGWAYEQYF	TGTGCCAGCAGTGACCGACTAGGGTGGGCCTACGAGCAGTACTTC	NA	few	TRBV27	TRBJ2-7
CASSLGERGYTF	TGTGCCAGCAGCTTAGGGGAGCGGGGCTACACCTTC	NA	NA	TRBV13	TRBJ1-2
CAISEGGQVPEKLFF	TGTGCCATCAGTGAGGGAGGACAGGTTCCCGAAAAACTGTTTTTT	TRBD1	NA	TRBV10-3	TRBJ1-4
CASSDGLLSTDTQYF	TGTGCCAGCAGCGACGGACTGCTAAGCACAGATACGCAGTATTTT	NA	few	TRBV13	TRBJ2-3
CASSPPTGPNTEAFF	TGTGCCAGCAGCCCCCCGACAGGGCCGAACACTGAAGCTTTCTTT	TRBD1	NA	TRBV7-9	TRBJ1-1
CASGKETQYF	TGTGCCAGCGGAAAAGAGACCCAGTACTTC	NA	NA	TRBV4-2	TRBJ2-5
CASSLTGITDTQYF	TGTGCCAGCAGCTTGACAGGGATAACAGATACGCAGTATTTT	TRBD1	NA	TRBV7-6	TRBJ2-3
CASSLGEETQYF	TGTGCCAGCAGCTTGGGCGAGGAGACCCAGTACTTC	NA	few	TRBV5-6	TRBJ2-5
CASSVGGQGIFGYTF	TGTGCCAGCAGCGTAGGAGGACAGGGAATCTTCGGCTACACCTTC	TRBD1	few	TRBV9	TRBJ1-2
CASSLGGLFGWGYTF	TGTGCCAGCAGCTTAGGGGGTCTCTTCGGATGGGGCTACACCTTC	NA	few	TRBV11-2	TRBJ1-2
CASSISGTGTEQYF	TGTGCCAGCAGCATTTCCGGGACAGGGACGGAGCAGTACTTC	TRBD1	NA	TRBV5-4	TRBJ2-7
CASSFGDTGELFF	TGTGCCAGCAGCTTTGGGGATACCGGGGAGCTGTTTTTT	NA	NA	TRBV7-2	TRBJ2-2
CASSVRWDEQFF	TGTGCCAGCAGCGTAAGGTGGGATGAGCAGTTCTTC	NA	many	TRBV9	TRBJ2-1
CSVETESSYNEQFF	TGCAGCGTTGAAACAGAGAGCTCCTACAATGAGCAGTTCTTC	NA	many	TRBV29-1	TRBJ2-1
CASSLMALGPNEQFF	TGTGCCAGCAGCTTAATGGCCTTAGGACCCAATGAGCAGTTCTTC	NA	many	TRBV7-6	TRBJ2-1
CASSTRQVSYEQYF	TGTGCCAGCAGTACGCGACAGGTTAGCTACGAGCAGTACTTC	NA	NA	TRBV27	TRBJ2-7
CASSSPPGQGAKSPLHF	TGCGCCAGCAGCTCGCCACCGGGACAGGGGGCGAAGTCACCCCTCCACTTT	TRBD1	NA	TRBV5-1	TRBJ1-6
CASSKRRNTGELFF	TGCGCCAGCAGCAAACGAAGGAACACCGGGGAGCTGTTTTTT	NA	NA	TRBV4-3	TRBJ2-2
CASSPSGPRLSGNTIYF	TGTGCCAGCAGCCCCTCCGGGCCGCGCCTCTCTGGAAACACCATATATTTT	NA	few	TRBV28	TRBJ1-3
CASSQRLAGGLNTGELFF	TGTGCCAGCAGCCAACGACTAGCGGGGGGCCTAAACACCGGGGAGCTGTTTTTT	TRBD2	NA	TRBV3-1	TRBJ2-2
CASSDDSTNNEQFF	TGTGCCAGCAGCGATGACAGCACTAACAATGAGCAGTTCTTC	NA	many	TRBV7-9	TRBJ2-1
CASSQWDSSGANVLTF	TGCGCCAGCAGCCAATGGGACAGCTCTGGGGCCAACGTCCTGACTTTC	TRBD1	NA	TRBV4-1	TRBJ2-6
CASSLRDYGYTF	TGTGCCAGCAGCCTAAGGGACTATGGCTACACCTTC	NA	NA	TRBV7-9	TRBJ1-2
CAWSHGFPEAFF	TGTGCCTGGAGCCATGGGTTCCCTGAAGCTTTCTTT	NA	NA	TRBV30	TRBJ1-1
CAISDPDGSSYNEQFF	TGTGCCATCAGTGATCCGGACGGTAGCTCCTACAATGAGCAGTTCTTC	NA	NA	TRBV10-3	TRBJ2-1
CSVEVAGGSPLHF	TGCAGCGTTGAGGTCGCCGGGGGTTCACCCCTCCACTTT	NA	many	TRBV29-1	TRBJ1-6
CAWSYIGGDEQFF	TGTGCCTGGAGTTATATTGGGGGGGATGAGCAGTTCTTC	TRBD2	few	TRBV30	TRBJ2-1
CASSSDYSYNEQFF	TGTGCCAGCAGTTCGGACTACTCCTACAATGAGCAGTTCTTC	NA	NA	TRBV6-4	TRBJ2-1
CASSPEDRSTDTQYF	TGTGCCAGCAGCCCCGAGGACAGGAGCACAGATACGCAGTATTTT	TRBD1	NA	TRBV7-8	TRBJ2-3
CASSLIGGAPGELFF	TGTGCCAGCAGTTTAATCGGGGGGGCGCCCGGGGAGCTGTTTTTT	TRBD2	NA	TRBV27	TRBJ2-2
CASSLWVTGGGSYEQYF	TGCGCCAGCAGCCTGTGGGTGACAGGGGGGGGCTCCTACGAGCAGTACTTC	TRBD1	many	TRBV4-3	TRBJ2-7
CATSGGTGLKQETQYF	TGTGCCACCAGCGGGGGGACAGGACTTAAGCAAGAGACCCAGTACTTC	TRBD1	few	TRBV15	TRBJ2-5
CASSQQKRRANYGYTF	TGCGCCAGCAGCCAACAAAAGCGAAGGGCCAACTATGGCTACACCTTC	NA	NA	TRBV4-1	TRBJ1-2
CASRGQSGTEAFF	TGTGCCTCCCGCGGTCAGTCCGGCACTGAAGCTTTCTTT	NA	few	TRBV3-1	TRBJ1-1